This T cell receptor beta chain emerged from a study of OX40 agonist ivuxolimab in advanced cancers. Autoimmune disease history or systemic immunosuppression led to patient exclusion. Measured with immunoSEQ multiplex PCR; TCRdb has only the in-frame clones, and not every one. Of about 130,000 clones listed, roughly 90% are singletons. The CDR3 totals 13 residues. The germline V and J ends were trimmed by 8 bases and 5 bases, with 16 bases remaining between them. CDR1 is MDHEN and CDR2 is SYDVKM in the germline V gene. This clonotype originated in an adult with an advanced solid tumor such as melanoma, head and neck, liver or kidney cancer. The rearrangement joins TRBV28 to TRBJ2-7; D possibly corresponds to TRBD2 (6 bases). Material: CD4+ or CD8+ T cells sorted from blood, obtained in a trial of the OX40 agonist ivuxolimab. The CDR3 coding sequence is TGTGCCAGCGTGTCGACTAGAGCCGACGAGCAGTACTTC. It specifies CASVSTRADEQYF. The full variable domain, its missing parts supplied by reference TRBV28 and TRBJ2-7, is DVKVTQSSRYLVKRTGEKVFLECVQDMDHENMFWYRQDPGLGLRLIYFSYDVKMKEKGDIPEGYSVSREKKERFSLILESASTNQTSMYLCASVSTRADEQYFGPGTRLTVT.